These T cell receptor beta chains were read from a single sample in a study of OX40 agonist ivuxolimab in advanced cancers. Assay: immunoSEQ multiplex PCR; the TCRdb copy retains only in-frame clones and omits some. The table includes approximately 70,000 clones, roughly 90% detected once. Sequencing was performed on CD4+ or CD8+ T cells sorted from blood, taken in a trial of the OX40 agonist ivuxolimab. These receptor sequences come from an adult with an advanced solid tumor such as melanoma, head and neck, liver or kidney cancer. Both conserved end residues are part of each CDR3. Fields, in order: D gene, J gene, V gene, clone size, CDR3 DNA, CDR3 protein. D genes are given only for firm matches. Clone size appears in some rows only: once, few, many, or a class for an expanded clone.

. | TRBJ2-7 | TRBV19 | few | TGTGCCAGTAGTATAGCGGGTTACGAGCAGTACTTC | CASSIAGYEQYF
. | TRBJ1-2 | TRBV5-1 | . | TGCGCCAGCAGCTTGGGGGGGACAACTAACTATGGCTACACCTTC | CASSLGGTTNYGYTF
. | TRBJ2-7 | TRBV5-1 | . | TGCGCCAGCAGCGCGTCAGAACAGGGAATCTCCTACGAGCAGTACTTC | CASSASEQGISYEQYF
TRBD1 | TRBJ1-4 | TRBV11-3 | . | TGTGCCAGCAGCGGCCCAGGGGGCACTAATGAAAAACTGTTTTTT | CASSGPGGTNEKLFF
TRBD2 | TRBJ2-1 | TRBV29-1 | . | TGCAGCGGGAGCGGGGGGAATGGCAATGAGCAGTTCTTC | CSGSGGNGNEQFF
TRBD1 | TRBJ2-5 | TRBV6-1 | . | TGTGCCAGCAGTGAAGGGGACAGGGAATGGACGACCCAGTACTTC | CASSEGDREWTTQYF
TRBD2 | TRBJ2-7 | TRBV19 | . | TGTGCCAGTAGTATGGGCTCGGGACTAGGGGCCTACGAGCAGTACTTC | CASSMGSGLGAYEQYF
TRBD1 | TRBJ2-7 | TRBV2 | . | TGTGCCAGCAACGCGGACAGGGGGAACTACGAGCAGTACTTC | CASNADRGNYEQYF
TRBD2 | TRBJ2-7 | TRBV4-1 | once | TGCGCCAGCAGCCAAGTCACTAGCGGCTACGAGCAGTACTTC | CASSQVTSGYEQYF
. | TRBJ1-5 | TRBV18 | . | TGTGCCAGCTCACCACGTGGAGATAATCAGCCCCAGCATTTT | CASSPRGDNQPQHF
. | TRBJ2-7 | TRBV7-8 | . | TGTGCCAGCAGCTTCGGCAGCACCCCCTACGAGCAGTACTTC | CASSFGSTPYEQYF
. | TRBJ2-7 | TRBV5-4 | . | TGTGCCAGCAGCTTGCGGGGCACCTACGAGCAGTACTTC | CASSLRGTYEQYF
TRBD2 | TRBJ2-1 | TRBV5-8 | . | TGTGCCAGCAGCTTGGTCGGACTAGCGGGCAATGACAATGAGCAGTTCTTC | CASSLVGLAGNDNEQFF
TRBD1 | TRBJ1-5 | TRBV28 | . | TGTGCCAGCAGTTCCCGGACAGGGTCAATCCAGCCCCAGCATTTT | CASSSRTGSIQPQHF
TRBD1 | TRBJ1-1 | TRBV18 | . | TGTGCCAGCTCACCCCACGTAGTGGGACAGGGGTTTGAAGCTTTCTTT | CASSPHVVGQGFEAFF
TRBD2 | TRBJ2-3 | TRBV7-9 | . | TGTGCCAGCAGCGCCACCGGGACTAGCGGGAGGGGGACAGATACGCAGTATTTT | CASSATGTSGRGTDTQYF